The entry that follows covers one T cell receptor (beta chain) sequence. The antigen is undetermined. The sample comes from a study of PD-L1 blockade in urothelial cancer. Germline CDR1 and CDR2: SGHKS and YYEKEE (reference sequence). The CDR3 loop spans 15 amino acids. Unmatched junction bases numbered 6, after V lost 4 bases and J lost 5 bases. Study results and caveats: TCR clonality was measured in pretreatment peripheral blood. Clonality below the median predicted better survival. For durable-benefit patients, tumor-associated blood clones expanded more at 3 weeks.

Per patient, between 1 and 8 samples were collected at pretreatment and on-treatment time points. Produced via immunoSEQ multiplex PCR; TCRdb's table is partial and in-frame only. The sample includes tens of thousands of clones, around 90% of them seen just once. Sequenced here: PBMCs, sampled around atezolizumab (anti-PD-L1) treatment. The chain couples TRBV5-5 to TRBJ2-1, with TRBD1 matching 10 bases. The receptor was isolated from a woman in her seventies with urothelial cancer. The CDR3 nucleotides read TGTGCCAGCAGCCCCGGACAGGGGGTCGACAATGAGCAGTTCTTC. Residues: CASSPGQGVDNEQFF.